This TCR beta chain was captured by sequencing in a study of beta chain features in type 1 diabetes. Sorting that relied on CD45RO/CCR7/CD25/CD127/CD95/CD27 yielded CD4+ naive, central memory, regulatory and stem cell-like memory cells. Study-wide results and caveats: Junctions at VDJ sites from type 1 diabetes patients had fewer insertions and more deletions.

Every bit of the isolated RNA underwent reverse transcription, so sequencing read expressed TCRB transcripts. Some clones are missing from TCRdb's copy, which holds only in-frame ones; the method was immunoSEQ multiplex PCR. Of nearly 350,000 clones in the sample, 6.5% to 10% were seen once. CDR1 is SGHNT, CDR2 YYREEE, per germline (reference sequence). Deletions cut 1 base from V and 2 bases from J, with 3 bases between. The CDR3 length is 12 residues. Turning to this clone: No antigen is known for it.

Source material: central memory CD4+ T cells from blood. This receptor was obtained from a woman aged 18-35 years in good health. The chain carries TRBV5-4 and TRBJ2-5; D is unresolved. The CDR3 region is CASSLRQETQYF. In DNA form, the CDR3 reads TGTGCCAGCAGCTTGAGACAAGAGACCCAGTACTTC.